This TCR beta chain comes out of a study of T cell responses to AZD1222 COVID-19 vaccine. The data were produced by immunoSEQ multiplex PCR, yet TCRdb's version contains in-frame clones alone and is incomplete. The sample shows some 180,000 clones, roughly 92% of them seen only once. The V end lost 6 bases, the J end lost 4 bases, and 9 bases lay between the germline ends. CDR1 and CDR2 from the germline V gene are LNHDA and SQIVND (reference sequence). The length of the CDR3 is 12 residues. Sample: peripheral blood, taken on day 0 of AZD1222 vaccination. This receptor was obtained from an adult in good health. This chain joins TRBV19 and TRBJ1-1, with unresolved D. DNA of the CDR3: TGTGCCAGTAGCGGAGGGAGCACTGAAGCTTTCTTT. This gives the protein CASSGGSTEAFF.